This T cell receptor beta chain was sequenced during a study of spatial heterogeneity in lung cancer. Whole-study context: Each unique TCR and UMI combination was seen more than ten times on average in raw reads. The study, taken as a whole, reports: Tumor mutation count correlated with how many alpha and beta TCRs expanded intratumorally.

Time point of the sample: sample taken at primary tumor resection. Germline V gene data show CDR1 as SQVTM and CDR2 as ANQGSEA. This CDR3 contains 12 residues. V was trimmed by 3 bases and J by 2 bases, leaving 6 bases between them. TCRdb ran MiXCR on the 5' RACE reads and lists one entry per CDR3 protein. The table has about 5,100 distinct CDR3 sequences, about 7% seen once. This clonotype is termed medium-sized. What it recognizes is unknown. This beta chain is an off-target read within a library intended for alpha chains, so its frequency means little. The chain recombines TRBV29-1 with TRBJ2-3; possibly TRBD1 for D (5 bases). The sequencing used lung tumor tissue, collected at surgery. The clonotype comes from a female donor with early-stage non-small cell lung cancer. CDR3 sequence (DNA): TGCAGCGTTGAGGACAACACAGATACGCAGTATTTT. It encodes CSVEDNTDTQYF.